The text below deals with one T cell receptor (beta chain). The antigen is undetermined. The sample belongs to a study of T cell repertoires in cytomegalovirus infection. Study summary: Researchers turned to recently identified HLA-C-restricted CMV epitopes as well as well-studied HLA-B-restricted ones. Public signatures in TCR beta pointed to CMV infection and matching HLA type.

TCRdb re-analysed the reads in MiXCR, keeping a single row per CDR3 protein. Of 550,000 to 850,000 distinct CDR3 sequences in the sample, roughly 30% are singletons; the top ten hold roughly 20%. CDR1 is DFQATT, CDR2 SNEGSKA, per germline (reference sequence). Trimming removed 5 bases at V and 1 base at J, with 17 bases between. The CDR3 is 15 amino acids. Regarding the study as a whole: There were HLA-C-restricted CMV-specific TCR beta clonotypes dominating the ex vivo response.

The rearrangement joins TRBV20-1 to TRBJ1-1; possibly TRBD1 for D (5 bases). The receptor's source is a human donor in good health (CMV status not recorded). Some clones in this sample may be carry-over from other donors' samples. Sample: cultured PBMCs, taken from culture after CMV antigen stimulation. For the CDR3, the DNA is TGCAGTGCTGGCGGGGAGGGGCGGAAGAACACTGAAGCTTTCTTT. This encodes CSAGGEGRKNTEAFF.